These 10 T cell receptor beta chains were all obtained from the same sample, sequenced in a study of blood T cell repertoires in COVID-19 (TCRdb year 2020). The library relied on the immunoSEQ multiplex PCR assay. Drawn from immuneACCESS, this table holds only the in-frame rearrangements with V and J called that TCRdb kept. Clones are partly lost; checked studies trace under half to an unresolved V gene and leave the rest unexplained. This sample is represented by around 150,000 clones; 80% to 85% of them were singletons. Almost 8.5% of the sample rests with the top ten. The sample comprised peripheral blood. These TCRs come from a woman aged 55-75 years with active or convalescent COVID-19.

The chain joins TRBV7-8 to TRBJ2-5, with TRBD2 matching over 7 bases. The CDR3 runs 14 residues. With V trimmed by 7 bases and J by 2 bases, 7 bases remained unmatched. The germline gives CDR1 SGHVS, CDR2 FQNEAQ. CDR3 region: CASNPASGQETQYF. The CDR3 DNA follows: TGTGCCAGCAACCCGGCTAGCGGACAAGAGACCCAGTACTTC.

This clone is a singleton in its sample. The V and J genes are TRBV7-9 and TRBJ1-2; D possibly corresponds to TRBD1 (5 bases). Trimming took 0 bases from V and 7 from J, leaving 18 bases between them. This CDR3 is 16 amino acids long. Germline CDR1 and CDR2: SEHNR and FQNEAQ (reference sequence). The CDR3 DNA reads as TGTGCCAGCAGCTTAGCCGCTGCGGGGCTCTCCGGTGGCTACACCTTC. It encodes CASSLAAAGLSGGYTF.

This chain connects TRBV5-4 to TRBJ2-1, with D unresolved. The CDR3 has 12 residues. Germline V gene lookup returns CDR1 SGHNT and CDR2 YYREEE (reference sequence). Trimming took 3 bases from V and 5 from J, leaving 6 bases between them. This chain's CDR3 is CASSSSDNEQFF. The CDR3 DNA follows: TGTGCCAGCAGCTCGTCCGACAATGAGCAGTTCTTC. The entire variable domain, with the rest obtained from reference TRBV5-4 and TRBJ2-1, is as follows: ETGVTQSPTHLIKTRGQQVTLRCSSQSGHNTVSWYQQALGQGPQFIFQYYREEENGRGNFPPRFSGLQFPNYSSELNVNALELDDSALYLCASSSSDNEQFFGPGTRLTVL.

The chain uses TRBV28 and TRBJ1-1; tentatively, D is TRBD1 (5 bases). This CDR3 is built from 14 residues. Germline CDR1 is MDHEN and CDR2 is SYDVKM. The V end lost 0 bases, the J end lost 4 bases, and 9 bases lay between the germline ends. CDR3 in amino acids: CASSLWWGGTEAFF. Written as DNA, the CDR3 is TGTGCCAGCAGTTTATGGTGGGGGGGCACTGAAGCTTTCTTT.

This chain links TRBV28 with TRBJ2-7; TRBD1 agrees at 9 bases. Germline V gene sequence: CDR1 MDHEN, CDR2 SYDVKM. The CDR3 totals 15 residues. Trimming removed 3 bases from V and 5 bases from J; junction bases left unmatched: 8. CDR3 DNA sequence: TGTGCCAGCAGTTTCCTGGGACAGGGATACGACGAGCAGTACTTC. The encoded protein is CASSFLGQGYDEQYF.

The rearrangement uses TRBV11-2 and TRBJ2-1, with 8 positions matching TRBD2. Germline V gene data show CDR1 as SGHAT and CDR2 as FQNNGV. CDR3 size: 15 residues. V shed 5 bases and J 1 base; nucleotides not matched to a gene: 4. The CDR3 reads CASSPTSGSYNEQFF. The CDR3 region has the DNA TGTGCCAGCAGCCCTACTAGCGGTTCCTACAATGAGCAGTTCTTC.

CDR3 coding DNA: TGTGCCAGCAGTTTACAACAGTATTCACCCCTCCACTTT. Protein: CASSLQQYSPLHF. This chain joins TRBV27 and TRBJ1-6; no clear D. V gave up 2 bases and J gave up 8 bases, with 7 bases separating them. Germline CDR1 is MNHEY and CDR2 is SMNVEV (reference sequence). The CDR3 runs to 13 residues.

The rearrangement joins TRBV7-3 to TRBJ2-2; 9 positions match TRBD2. The CDR3 has 15 amino acids. Germline loops: CDR1 SGHTA, CDR2 FQGTGA. V gave up 5 bases and J gave up 1 base; unmatched junction bases: 2. As DNA, the CDR3 is TGTGCCAGCAGCCAGACTAGCGGGAACACCGGGGAGCTGTTTTTT. Its translation: CASSQTSGNTGELFF.

The rearrangement links TRBV6-5 to TRBJ2-7; 10 nucleotides line up with TRBD2. The CDR3 runs 14 residues. The junction had 6 bases not matched to a gene; V was cut back by 8 bases and J by 2 bases. Germline V gives CDR1 MNHEY, CDR2 SVGAGI. CDR3 protein: CASGGAGGPYEQYV. CDR3 nucleotides: TGTGCCAGCGGGGGAGCGGGGGGGCCCTACGAGCAGTACGTC.

The genes are TRBV19 and TRBJ1-6, with 9 bases fitting TRBD1. With 5 bases clipped from V and 7 bases from J, the junction kept 9 bases outside the gene matches. Germline V gene lookup returns CDR1 LNHDA and CDR2 SQIVND (reference sequence). The CDR3 spans 16 residues. The CDR3 spells CASSLQQGARNSPLHF. DNA for the CDR3: TGTGCCAGTAGTCTCCAACAGGGGGCACGGAATTCACCCCTCCACTTT. Supplemented by reference TRBV19 and TRBJ1-6, the full variable domain reads DGGITQSPKYLFRKEGQNVTLSCEQNLNHDAMYWYRQDPGQGLRLIYYSQIVNDFQKGDIAEGYSVSREKKESFPLTVTSAQKNPTAFYLCASSLQQGARNSPLHFGNGTRLTVT.